A single sample is the source of the 32 T cell receptor beta chains below, sequenced in a study of blood T cell repertoires in COVID-19. Using immunoSEQ multiplex PCR, the repertoire was profiled, and TCRdb retains in-frame clones only, with some absent. The data show hundreds of thousands of clones, about 85% seen once. Specimen: peripheral blood. These receptors were taken from a woman aged 80 or over with active or convalescent COVID-19.

This chain links TRBV5-1 with TRBJ2-5, with D possibly matching TRBD1 (6 bases). CDR1 is SGHRS and CDR2 is YFSETQ in the germline V gene. V lost 3 bases and J 9 bases, leaving 15 bases between the germline ends. This CDR3 comprises 13 residues. For the CDR3, the DNA is TGCGCCAGCAGCTGGGGGCCTATCGGGGCCCAGTACTTC. Encoded protein: CASSWGPIGAQYF.

V gene TRBV6-2 or TRBV6-3 combines with J gene TRBJ2-3, with D tentatively TRBD2 (5 bases). The CDR3 has 14 residues. Germline V CDR1 and CDR2: MNHEY, SVGEGT. The V end lost 4 bases, the J end lost 4 bases, and 12 bases lay between the germline ends. The CDR3 DNA reads as TGTGCCAGCAGTTCGGTGGGAGCAGCAGATACGCAGTATTTT. Residues: CASSSVGAADTQYF.

Comments on this clone: The sample contains more than one DNA sequence encoding this CDR3. V usage is TRBV9 and J usage is TRBJ2-1; D might be TRBD2 (5 bases). The ends were cut back, 0 bases at V and 2 bases at J, with 9 bases in the middle. The CDR3 extends over 15 amino acids. The V gene's germline CDR1 is SGDLS and CDR2 YYNGEE. The CDR3 coding sequence is TGTGCCAGCAGCGTAGGCGGGTCCACCTACAATGAGCAGTTCTTC. It codes for CASSVGGSTYNEQFF. Filled out from reference TRBV9 and TRBJ2-1, the complete variable domain reads DSGVTQTPKHLITATGQRVTLRCSPRSGDLSVYWYQQSLDQGLQFLIQYYNGEERAKGNILERFSAQQFPDLHSELNLSSLELGDSALYFCASSVGGSTYNEQFFGPGTRLTVL.

This sequence joins TRBV5-4 and TRBJ2-1; the D gene is possibly TRBD2 (6 bases). CDR1 is SGHNT, CDR2 YYREEE, per germline (reference sequence). This CDR3 has 14 amino acids. The germline V and J ends were trimmed by 1 base and 9 bases, with 14 bases remaining between them. For the CDR3, the DNA is TGTGCCAGCAGCTTGCGGGGGACGGTCGGTGAGCAGTTCTTC. Protein sequence: CASSLRGTVGEQFF.

In its sample, this clone was seen once. This chain connects TRBV5-4 to TRBJ2-7; 11 bases fit TRBD2. With V trimmed by 2 bases and J by 2 bases, 3 bases remained unmatched. Germline V CDR1 and CDR2: SGHNT, YYREEE (reference sequence). CDR3 length equals 15 residues. The CDR3 coding sequence is TGTGCCAGCAGCTTAAGTAGCGGGAGGGCCTACGAGCAGTACTTC. Its protein product is CASSLSSGRAYEQYF.

This CDR3 is CASSECVSGDTGELFF. The CDR3 DNA is TGCGCCAGCAGTGAGTGTGTTTCCGGGGACACCGGGGAGCTGTTTTTT. This chain connects TRBV10-1 to TRBJ2-2; D is perhaps TRBD2 (5 bases). The germline V and J ends were trimmed by 1 base and 3 bases, with 12 bases remaining between them. Germline V gives CDR1 WNHNN, CDR2 SYGVQD (reference sequence). The length of the CDR3 is 16 residues.

This clone was seen only once. This rearrangement joins TRBV27 to TRBJ1-6; 8 nucleotides line up with TRBD1. The CDR3 totals 17 residues. V shed 2 bases and J 10 bases; nucleotides not matched to a gene: 13. Per the germline V gene, CDR1 is MNHEY and CDR2 is SMNVEV (reference sequence). The CDR3 region is CASSLDSYRGVKSPLHF. The CDR3 DNA sequence: TGTGCCAGCAGTTTAGATTCTTACAGGGGGGTGAAATCACCCCTCCACTTT.

This chain uses TRBV3-1 (or the pseudogene TRBV3-2) with TRBJ2-5; D perhaps matches TRBD2 (5 bases). The CDR3 runs to 12 residues. The V end lost 5 bases, the J end lost 5 bases, and 9 bases lay between the germline ends. Germline V gene lookup returns CDR1 LGHDT and CDR2 YNNKEL (reference sequence). The DNA of the CDR3 is TGTGCCAGCAGCGAGCAGCGGGAGACCCAGTACTTC. This gives the protein CASSEQRETQYF.

The V call is TRBV5-1, the J call TRBJ2-5, with 16 bases aligning to TRBD2. Germline values: CDR1 SGHRS, CDR2 YFSETQ. With V trimmed by 4 bases and J by 5 bases, 5 bases remained unmatched. CDR3 length equals 16 residues. In nucleotides, the CDR3 is TGCGCCAGCAGCCCGGGACTAGCGGGGGGGATGGAGACCCAGTACTTC. Translation gives CASSPGLAGGMETQYF.

This chain uses TRBV5-1 with TRBJ2-1; 9 positions agree with TRBD2. The CDR3 loop spans 15 amino acids. Germline CDR1 and CDR2: SGHRS and YFSETQ. V dropped 0 bases and J dropped 9; count of bases not matched to a gene: 7. The CDR3 loop reads CASSLVAGGPGEQFF. CDR3 bases: TGCGCCAGCAGCTTGGTTGCGGGAGGGCCCGGTGAGCAGTTCTTC.

The chain uses TRBV7-3 and TRBJ2-1, with 9 bases that match TRBD2. J gave up 5 bases and V 4 bases, and 3 bases lay outside the gene matches. The CDR3 totals 14 residues. Germline values: CDR1 SGHTA, CDR2 FQGTGA. CDR3 region: CASSSLAGNNEQFF. The DNA for the CDR3 is TGTGCCAGCAGCTCACTAGCGGGCAACAATGAGCAGTTCTTC.

CDR3 sequence reads: CASSLGGDSPLHF. CDR3 bases: TGCGCCAGCAGCTTGGGGGGAGATTCACCCCTCCACTTT. This rearrangement joins TRBV5-1 to TRBJ1-6, with unresolved D. Per germline, CDR1 SGHRS and CDR2 YFSETQ. This CDR3 comprises 13 residues. With 0 bases removed from V and 8 bases from J, the gap between germline ends came to 6 bases. The whole variable domain, remainder taken from reference TRBV5-1 and TRBJ1-6, is KAGVTQTPRYLIKTRGQQVTLSCSPISGHRSVSWYQQTPGQGLQFLFEYFSETQRNKGNFPGRFSGRQFSNSRSEMNVSTLELGDSALYLCASSLGGDSPLHFGNGTRLTVT.

The rearrangement joins TRBV5-6 to TRBJ1-2; D perhaps matches TRBD1 (5 bases). The ends were cut back, 2 bases at V and 10 bases at J, with 18 bases in the middle. There are 14 residues in the CDR3. CDR1 SGHDT and CDR2 YYEEEE come from the germline V gene. DNA for the CDR3: TGTGCCAGCAGCTTTCTACAGGCCTCTATCGCCTACACCTTC. It codes for CASSFLQASIAYTF. Supplemented by reference TRBV5-6 and TRBJ1-2, the full variable domain reads DAGVTQSPTHLIKTRGQQVTLRCSPKSGHDTVSWYQQALGQGPQFIFQYYEEEERQRGNFPDRFSGHQFPNYSSELNVNALLLGDSALYLCASSFLQASIAYTFGSGTRLTVV.

In regard to this clone: A read error may account for a junction end that differs from germline. The chain employs TRBV4-2 and TRBJ2-1; TRBD2 agrees at 12 bases. From germline, CDR1 is LGHNA and CDR2 YNFKEQ. The CDR3 spans 15 residues. CDR3 DNA sequence: TGTGCCAGCACCCAACTAGCGGGGGGATACAATGAGCAGTTCTTC. Amino acid sequence: CASTQLAGGYNEQFF.

The V call is TRBV19, the J call TRBJ2-3, with TRBD2 matching over 7 bases. Germline CDR1 and CDR2: LNHDA and SQIVND (reference sequence). The CDR3 length is 15 residues. Trimming at V came to 3 bases and at J to 0 bases, leaving 3 bases not matched to a gene. The CDR3: CASSISGVSTDTQYF. CDR3 DNA: TGTGCCAGTAGTATCAGCGGGGTAAGCACAGATACGCAGTATTTT.

V usage is TRBV18 and J usage is TRBJ1-6; D remains ambiguous. V was trimmed by 2 bases and J by 8 bases, leaving 10 bases between them. In germline, CDR1 is KGHSH, CDR2 LQKENI. The CDR3 is 14 residues long. The chain's CDR3 is CASSPGPRDSPLHF. The CDR3, as DNA: TGTGCCAGCTCACCAGGCCCGAGGGATTCACCCCTCCACTTT.

The chain joins TRBV7-2 to TRBJ1-2, with D perhaps matching TRBD1 (6 bases). The CDR3 is made up of 13 amino acids. The V and J ends lost 5 bases and 12 bases respectively, with 19 bases between them. CDR1 is SGHTA, CDR2 FQGNSA, per germline. The CDR3, as DNA: TGTGCCAGCAGCCCAGGGACACCTACCCTTGACACCTTC. Its protein product is CASSPGTPTLDTF.

The V and J genes are TRBV9 and TRBJ2-1; 9 positions agree with TRBD1. V gave up 0 bases and J gave up 1 base; unmatched junction bases: 5. The CDR3 is 17 residues long. Germline CDR1 and CDR2: SGDLS and YYNGEE. CDR3 in amino acids: CASSVGAGQGSYNEQFF. Written as DNA, the CDR3 is TGTGCCAGCAGCGTAGGGGCGGGACAGGGATCCTACAATGAGCAGTTCTTC.

V is TRBV5-1 and J is TRBJ2-1; weak D call: TRBD1 (6 bases). The germline V gene has CDR1 SGHRS and CDR2 YFSETQ. There are 13 residues in the CDR3. Deletions cut 4 bases from V and 4 bases from J, with 9 bases between. For the CDR3, the DNA is TGCGCCAGCAGCCTGGACAGTTACAATGAGCAGTTCTTC. This codes for CASSLDSYNEQFF. Full variable domain (outside the CDR3, taken from reference TRBV5-1 and TRBJ2-1): KAGVTQTPRYLIKTRGQQVTLSCSPISGHRSVSWYQQTPGQGLQFLFEYFSETQRNKGNFPGRFSGRQFSNSRSEMNVSTLELGDSALYLCASSLDSYNEQFFGPGTRLTVL.

This clone was seen a few times. V is TRBV7-2 and J is TRBJ2-2, with a weak D call TRBD1 (5 bases). The length of the CDR3 is 16 residues. Germline V gives CDR1 SGHTA, CDR2 FQGNSA. Trimming shortened V by 1 base and J by 4 bases, and 13 bases separated the two germline ends. CDR3 region: CASSLVIGVGTGELFF. CDR3 coding DNA: TGTGCCAGCAGCTTAGTAATAGGGGTGGGCACCGGGGAGCTGTTTTTT.

The CDR3 is CATSDNRVRYTF. For the CDR3, the DNA is TGTGCCACCAGTGACAACAGGGTTCGCTACACCTTC. This chain links TRBV24-1 with TRBJ1-2, with D tentatively TRBD1 (6 bases). There are 12 residues in the CDR3. The ends were cut back, 4 bases at V and 9 bases at J, with 11 bases in the middle. Germline loops: CDR1 KGHDR, CDR2 SFDVKD.

The CDR3 DNA is TGTGCCAGCAGCTCGGGGACAGGGTTCACAGATACGCAGTATTTT. Its protein product is CASSSGTGFTDTQYF. The chain is built from TRBV7-3 and TRBJ2-3, with 9 bases lining up with TRBD1. The CDR3 loop spans 15 amino acids. Trimming took 4 bases from V and 2 from J; bases not matched to a gene: 4. From germline, CDR1 is SGHTA and CDR2 FQGTGA.

The J gene is TRBJ1-4, the V gene TRBV5-6; possibly TRBD1 for D (6 bases). V was trimmed by 0 bases and J by 7 bases, leaving 19 bases between them. The CDR3 is 17 amino acids. The germline V gene encodes CDR1 SGHDT and CDR2 YYEEEE. The chain's CDR3 is CASSLALMGAVGEKLFF. DNA for the CDR3: TGTGCCAGCAGCTTGGCCCTCATGGGGGCGGTAGGTGAAAAACTGTTTTTT.

The rearrangement links TRBV27 to TRBJ1-6; possible D gene TRBD1, 5 bases. The germline CDR1 and CDR2 sequences are MNHEY and SMNVEV (reference sequence). The CDR3 runs 12 residues. Trimming stripped 10 bases from V and 8 bases from J, with 12 bases between. The DNA for the CDR3 is TGTGCCACAGGGTGGGTCGATTCACCCCTCCACTTT. Translated: CATGWVDSPLHF.

The gene calls are TRBV29-1 and TRBJ1-1, with a weak D call TRBD1 (5 bases). The V and J ends lost 8 bases and 1 base respectively, with 17 bases between them. CDR1 is SQVTM and CDR2 is ANQGSEA in the germline V gene. The CDR3 has 14 amino acids. The CDR3 DNA is TGCAGCTTCTTAACCGGACACCAGAACACTGAAGCTTTCTTT. Translation: CSFLTGHQNTEAFF. Full variable domain (remainder filled in from reference TRBV29-1 and TRBJ1-1): SAVISQKPSRDICQRGTSLTIQCQVDSQVTMMFWYRQQPGQSLTLIATANQGSEATYESGFVIDKFPISRPNLTFSTLTVSNMSPEDSSIYLCSFLTGHQNTEAFFGQGTRLTVV.

On this clone itself: With a much larger clone just one base away, this may be a read error. The chain has TRBV7-9 and TRBJ2-1; the match to TRBD2 covers 9 bases. With V trimmed by 5 bases and J by 0 bases, 2 bases remained unmatched. CDR3 length: 15 amino acids. The V gene's germline CDR1 is SEHNR and CDR2 FQNEAQ (reference sequence). CDR3 loop: CASSLSGSSYNEQFF. CDR3 bases: TGTGCCAGCAGCCTTAGCGGGAGCTCCTACAATGAGCAGTTCTTC.

The chain combines TRBV28 with TRBJ1-5; 9 positions match TRBD1. Germline CDR1 MDHEN, CDR2 SYDVKM. CDR3 length: 15 residues. V trimming: 4 bases; J trimming: 6 bases; junction bases outside the gene matches: 7. The DNA for the CDR3 is TGTGCCAGCAGTTGGGGACAGGGAGTCTTTCAGCCCCAGCATTTT. Encoded protein: CASSWGQGVFQPQHF.

This chain joins TRBV9 and TRBJ2-5; D is possibly TRBD1 (6 bases). Trimming removed 5 bases at V and 5 bases at J, with 13 bases between. The CDR3 loop spans 13 amino acids. Germline CDR1 reads SGDLS; CDR2 reads YYNGEE. The CDR3 DNA follows: TGTGCCAGCAGTGCAGGGGTTTATGAGACCCAGTACTTC. It codes for CASSAGVYETQYF.

This rearrangement joins TRBV7-2 to TRBJ2-5, with D tentatively TRBD2 (6 bases). Trimming stripped 5 bases from V and 0 bases from J, with 13 bases between. The CDR3 spans 15 residues. The germline CDR1 and CDR2 sequences are SGHTA and FQGNSA. CDR3 sequence: CASSIGTSYQETQYF. DNA for the CDR3: TGTGCCAGCAGCATCGGGACTTCGTACCAAGAGACCCAGTACTTC.

The rearrangement links TRBV19 to TRBJ2-7; D remains unclear. The CDR3 spans 14 residues. V was clipped by 1 base and J by 0 bases, with 7 bases between them. Looked up from germline, CDR1 is LNHDA and CDR2 is SQIVND (reference sequence). CDR3 protein: CASSIALSSYEQYF. As DNA, the CDR3 is TGTGCCAGTAGTATAGCCCTGAGCTCCTACGAGCAGTACTTC. The full variable domain, with the rest looked up from reference TRBV19 and TRBJ2-7, is DGGITQSPKYLFRKEGQNVTLSCEQNLNHDAMYWYRQDPGQGLRLIYYSQIVNDFQKGDIAEGYSVSREKKESFPLTVTSAQKNPTAFYLCASSIALSSYEQYFGPGTRLTVT.

V gene TRBV30 combines with J gene TRBJ2-2; a possible D gene is TRBD2 (5 bases). The V and J ends lost 1 base and 5 bases respectively, with 11 bases between them. Germline CDR1 and CDR2: GTSNPN and SVGIG (reference sequence). CDR3 length: 14 residues. CDR3: CAWSATRWTGELFF. CDR3 nucleotides: TGTGCCTGGAGTGCTACTAGATGGACCGGGGAGCTGTTTTTT.

J is TRBJ2-7 and V is TRBV27, with TRBD2 matching 14 bases. The CDR3 length is 17 residues. J lost 5 bases, V lost 8 bases, and 14 bases had no gene match. The germline gives CDR1 MNHEY, CDR2 SMNVEV (reference sequence). CDR3: CASSSGTSGGRLHEQYF. CDR3 nucleotide sequence: TGTGCCAGCTCGTCCGGGACTAGCGGGGGAAGATTGCACGAGCAGTACTTC.